Detailed here is one T cell receptor (beta chain). The data are from a study of blood T cell repertoires in COVID-19. Across the study: The samples span acute and convalescent COVID-19 from the United States, Italy and Spain. PBMCs, B-cell-depleted T cells, or T cells were the source of the cDNA or gDNA that made up the material.

Original processing notes: Reference gene primer amplification gave nucleated cell count estimates. Using immunoSEQ multiplex PCR, the repertoire was profiled, and TCRdb retains in-frame clones only, with some absent. Clone size and the V and J calls come from that table; the DNA yielded D and trimming. The sample includes about 190,000 clones, under 90% seen only once; the top ten take about 20%. Losses at the gene ends were 0 bases for V and 5 bases for J; bases not matched to a gene: 13. Germline CDR1 is ENHRY and CDR2 is SYGVKD. The CDR3 spans 18 residues. The chain is built from TRBV10-3 and TRBJ1-2; 9 bases fit TRBD1. Sequenced input: peripheral blood. The TCR sequence derives from a human donor in a cohort sampled during active COVID-19. CDR3 DNA: TGTGCCATCAGTGAGTCGAAAAGTCTCGAGGACAGGGGTTATGGCTACACCTTC. Translation: CAISESKSLEDRGYGYTF.